A selection of T cell receptor beta chains follows, all from one sample in a study of Graves' ophthalmopathy and Graves' hyperthyroidism. One entry per CDR3 protein, called by TCRdb with MiXCR from the multiplex PCR reads. The repertoire includes hundreds of thousands of distinct CDR3 sequences, roughly two fifths of them detected once, and 3.3% sits in the top ten. Material: peripheral blood. These receptor sequences come from an adult man with Graves' ophthalmopathy. The CDR3 runs from the conserved cysteine through the conserved F or W. A D gene is named only where the DNA matches it firmly. Clone size is given for some rows only: seen once, a few or many times, or a class if the clone is expanded.

J gene	V gene	clone size	D gene	CDR3 DNA	CDR3 protein
TRBJ2-3	TRBV12-3/TRBV12-4	-	-	TGTGCCAGCAGTTTCGTACGCACAGATACGCAGTATTTT	CASSFVRTDTQYF
TRBJ2-5	TRBV25-1	-	-	TGTGCCAGCAGCGGAGTGGTTAGGGCGCAAGAGACCCAGTACTTC	CASSGVVRAQETQYF
TRBJ2-6	TRBV7-9	many	TRBD2	TGTGCCAGCAGCTTAGGGAGGACTAGCGGGGACTCTGGGGCCAACGTCCTGACTTTC	CASSLGRTSGDSGANVLTF
TRBJ2-5	TRBV7-7	many	TRBD1	TGTGCCAGCAGCTTAGGGGGGACAGGGGTTGAGACCCAGTACTTC	CASSLGGTGVETQYF
TRBJ2-7	TRBV5-5	many	-	TGTGCCAGCTCACTAAGGGGAGCCTCCTACGAGCAGTACTTC	CASSLRGASYEQYF
TRBJ2-7	TRBV2	many	-	TGTGCCAGCAGTGAACGGGCGCTGGTGCAGTACTTC	CASSERALVQYF
TRBJ1-5	TRBV4-3	few	-	TGCGCCAGCAGGCCTTGGGCGGGTAGCAATCAGCCCCAGCATTTT	CASRPWAGSNQPQHF
TRBJ1-1	TRBV5-1	few	TRBD1	TGCGCCAGCAGCTTTAAGGGGCAGGGGGTTCTGAACACTGAAGCTTTCTTT	CASSFKGQGVLNTEAFF
TRBJ1-1	TRBV29-1	many	-	TGCAGCGTTGAAGAACGGAACACTGAAGCTTTCTTT	CSVEERNTEAFF
TRBJ1-5	TRBV18	-	TRBD1	TGTGCCAGCTCCTTGGGACAGGGAACCAATCAGCCCCAGCATTTT	CASSLGQGTNQPQHF
TRBJ2-7	TRBV11-1	-	-	TGTGCCAGCCGCGCCGGGGGGCGGCTTTACGAGCAGTACTTC	CASRAGGRLYEQYF
TRBJ2-5	TRBV10-3	once	TRBD2	TGTGCCATCAGTGAACTTCAGGGAGGGGAGACCCAGTACTTC	CAISELQGGETQYF
TRBJ1-5	TRBV19	few	TRBD1	TGTGCCAGTAGTATAGGGACAGGGGGCTCCCAGCCCCAGCATTTT	CASSIGTGGSQPQHF
TRBJ1-1	TRBV24-1	many	-	TGTGCCACCAGTGATAACAGGGTAACTGAAGCTTTCTTT	CATSDNRVTEAFF
TRBJ2-3	TRBV7-9	-	TRBD1	TGTGCCAGCAGCTTAGATTGGACAGGAGCAGATACGCAGTATTTT	CASSLDWTGADTQYF
TRBJ1-5	TRBV2	-	-	TGTGCCAGCAGTTTAGGATTTGGGACACAGAATCAGCCCCAGCATTTT	CASSLGFGTQNQPQHF
TRBJ1-1	TRBV4-3	few	-	TGCGCCAGCAGCCAAGATGGCACAGGGACGGACACTGAAGCTTTCTTT	CASSQDGTGTDTEAFF
TRBJ2-7	TRBV20-1	many	-	TGCAGTGCTATGGAAGGGCCTGCCTACGAGCAGTACTTC	CSAMEGPAYEQYF
TRBJ1-2	TRBV15	-	-	TGTGCCACCAGCAGCGACGGCGCAGGGAACTATGGCTACACCTTC	CATSSDGAGNYGYTF
TRBJ2-5	TRBV10-3	-	TRBD2	TGTGCCATCAGTGAGTCGATCGGGGGAGGGGAGACCCAGTACTTC	CAISESIGGGETQYF
TRBJ2-2	TRBV19	-	-	TGTGCCAGTAGTATGGAGGGTCGTGGCACCGGGGAGCTGTTTTTT	CASSMEGRGTGELFF
TRBJ1-2	TRBV6-2/TRBV6-3	many	-	TGTGCCAGCAGCACCCACCCGGACAGAAGCTATGGCTACACCTTC	CASSTHPDRSYGYTF
TRBJ2-6	TRBV10-3	-	TRBD1	TGTGCCAGCAGGCGACAGGGGCCTTCTGGGGCCAACGTCCTGACTTTC	CASRRQGPSGANVLTF
TRBJ1-1	TRBV25-1	-	TRBD1	TGTGCCACCGCTCAGACAGGGCGGCTGAACACTGAGGCTTTCTTT	CATAQTGRLNTEAFF
TRBJ2-2	TRBV7-9	few	-	TGTGCCAGCAGCTTAGGTGGACGGTGGGCGAACACCGGGGAGCTGTTTTTT	CASSLGGRWANTGELFF
TRBJ2-5	TRBV9	many	-	TGTGCCAGCAGCCCTCAACCAGAGGGACGGGGAGAGACCCAGTACTTC	CASSPQPEGRGETQYF
TRBJ2-7	TRBV20-1	many	-	TGCAGTGCCCCCCGCCGCAGGGGCGAGCAGTACTTC	CSAPRRRGEQYF